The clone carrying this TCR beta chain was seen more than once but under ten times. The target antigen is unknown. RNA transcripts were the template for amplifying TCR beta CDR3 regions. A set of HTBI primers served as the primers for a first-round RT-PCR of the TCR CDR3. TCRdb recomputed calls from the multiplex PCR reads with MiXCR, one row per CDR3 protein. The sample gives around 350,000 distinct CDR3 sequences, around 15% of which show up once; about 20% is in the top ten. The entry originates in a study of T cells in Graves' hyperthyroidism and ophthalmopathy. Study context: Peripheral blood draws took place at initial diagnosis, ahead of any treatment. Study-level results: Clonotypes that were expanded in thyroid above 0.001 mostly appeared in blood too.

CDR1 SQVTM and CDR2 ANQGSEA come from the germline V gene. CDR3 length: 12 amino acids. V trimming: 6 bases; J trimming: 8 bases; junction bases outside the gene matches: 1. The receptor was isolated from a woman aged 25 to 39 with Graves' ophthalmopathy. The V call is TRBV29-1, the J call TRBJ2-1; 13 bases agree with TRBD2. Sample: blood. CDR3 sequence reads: CSVLAGGDEQFF. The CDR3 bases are TGCAGCGTACTAGCGGGGGGGGATGAGCAGTTCTTC.